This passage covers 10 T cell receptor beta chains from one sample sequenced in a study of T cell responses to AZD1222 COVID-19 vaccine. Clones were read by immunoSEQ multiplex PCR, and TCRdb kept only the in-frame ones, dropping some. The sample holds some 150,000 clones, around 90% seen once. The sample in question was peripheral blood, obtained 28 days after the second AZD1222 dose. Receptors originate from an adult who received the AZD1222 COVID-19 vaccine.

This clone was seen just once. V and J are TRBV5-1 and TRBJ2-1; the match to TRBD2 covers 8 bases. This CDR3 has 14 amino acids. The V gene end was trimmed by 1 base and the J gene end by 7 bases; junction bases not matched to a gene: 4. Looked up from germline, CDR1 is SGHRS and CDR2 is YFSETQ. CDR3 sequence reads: CASSLSGGWNEQFF. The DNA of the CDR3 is TGCGCCAGCAGCTTGAGCGGGGGATGGAATGAGCAGTTCTTC.

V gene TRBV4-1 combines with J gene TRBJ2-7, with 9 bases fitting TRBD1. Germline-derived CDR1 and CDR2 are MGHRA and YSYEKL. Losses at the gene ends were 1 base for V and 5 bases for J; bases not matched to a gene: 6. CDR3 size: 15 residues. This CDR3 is CASSQARQGGDEQYF. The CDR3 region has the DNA TGCGCCAGCAGCCAAGCGAGACAGGGGGGCGACGAGCAGTACTTC.

CDR3 sequence: CASSLYQGASNYGYTF. Here the CDR3 DNA reads TGTGCCAGCAGCTTATACCAGGGGGCCTCTAACTATGGCTACACCTTC. This chain links TRBV7-2 with TRBJ1-2, with 8 bases that match TRBD1. Losses at the gene ends were 2 bases for V and 0 bases for J; bases not matched to a gene: 5. The CDR3 contains 16 residues. Germline CDR1 and CDR2: SGHTA and FQGNSA.

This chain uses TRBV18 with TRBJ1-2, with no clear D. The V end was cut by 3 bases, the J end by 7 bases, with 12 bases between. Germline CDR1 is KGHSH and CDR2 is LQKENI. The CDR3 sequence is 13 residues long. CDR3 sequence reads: CASSPDRSSGYTF. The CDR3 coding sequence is TGTGCCAGCTCACCGGATCGTAGCTCTGGCTACACCTTC. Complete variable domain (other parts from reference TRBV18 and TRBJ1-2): NAGVMQNPRHLVRRRGQEARLRCSPMKGHSHVYWYRQLPEEGLKFMVYLQKENIIDESGMPKERFSAEFPKEGPSILRIQQVVRGDSAAYFCASSPDRSSGYTFGSGTRLTVV.

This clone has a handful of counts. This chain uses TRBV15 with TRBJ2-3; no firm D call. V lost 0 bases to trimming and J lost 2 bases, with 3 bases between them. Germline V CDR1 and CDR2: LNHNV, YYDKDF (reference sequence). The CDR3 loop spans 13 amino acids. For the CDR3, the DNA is TGTGCCACCAGCAGAGAAACCACAGATACGCAGTATTTT. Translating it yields CATSRETTDTQYF.

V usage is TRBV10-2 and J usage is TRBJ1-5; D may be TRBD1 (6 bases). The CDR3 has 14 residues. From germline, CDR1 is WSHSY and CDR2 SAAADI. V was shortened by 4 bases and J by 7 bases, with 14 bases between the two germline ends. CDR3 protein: CASSGAGARQPQHF. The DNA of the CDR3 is TGCGCCAGCAGTGGCGCAGGGGCGAGGCAGCCCCAGCATTTT.

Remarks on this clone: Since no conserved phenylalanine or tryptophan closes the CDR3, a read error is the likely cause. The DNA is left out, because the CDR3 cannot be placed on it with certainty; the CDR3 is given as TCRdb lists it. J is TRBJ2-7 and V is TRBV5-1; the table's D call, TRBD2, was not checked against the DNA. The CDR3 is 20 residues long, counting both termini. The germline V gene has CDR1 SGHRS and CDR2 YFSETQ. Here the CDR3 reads CASSFITRIAGSPRTKIQIR.

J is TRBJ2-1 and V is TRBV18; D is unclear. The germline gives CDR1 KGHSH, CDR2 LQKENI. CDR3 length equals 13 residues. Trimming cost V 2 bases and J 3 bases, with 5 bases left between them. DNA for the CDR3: TGTGCCAGCTCACCAGACAACTACAATGAGCAGTTCTTC. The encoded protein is CASSPDNYNEQFF.

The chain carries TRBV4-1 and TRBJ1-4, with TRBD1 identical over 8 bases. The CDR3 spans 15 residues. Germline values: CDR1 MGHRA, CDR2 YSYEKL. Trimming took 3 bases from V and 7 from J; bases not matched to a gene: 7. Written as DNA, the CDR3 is TGCGCCAGCAGCCATTCCAGGGGGCGTAGTGAAAAACTGTTTTTT. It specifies CASSHSRGRSEKLFF.

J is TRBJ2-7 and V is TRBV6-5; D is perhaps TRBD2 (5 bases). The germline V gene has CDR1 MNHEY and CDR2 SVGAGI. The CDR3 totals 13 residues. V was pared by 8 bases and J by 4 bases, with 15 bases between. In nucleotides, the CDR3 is TGTGCCAGCTCTAACGAAAGGGAGTACGAGCAGTACTTC. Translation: CASSNEREYEQYF.